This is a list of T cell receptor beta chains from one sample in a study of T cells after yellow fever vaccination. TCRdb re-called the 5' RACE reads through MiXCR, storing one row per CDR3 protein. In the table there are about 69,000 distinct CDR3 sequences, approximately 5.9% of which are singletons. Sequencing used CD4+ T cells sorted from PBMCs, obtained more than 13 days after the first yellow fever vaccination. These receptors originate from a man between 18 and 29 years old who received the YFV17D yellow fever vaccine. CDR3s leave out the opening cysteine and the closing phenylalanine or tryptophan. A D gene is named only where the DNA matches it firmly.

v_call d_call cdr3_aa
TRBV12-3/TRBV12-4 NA ASSPRTVTDTQY
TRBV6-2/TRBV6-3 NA ASSYVGGSEQF
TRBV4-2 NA ASSPRVLYEQY
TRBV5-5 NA ASSRTATYEQY
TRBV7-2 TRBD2 ASSLGGGAQYTGELF
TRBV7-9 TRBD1 ASSLRNRGNTEAF
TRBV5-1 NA ASTTAGSTDTQY
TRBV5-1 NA ASSSGETYNEQF
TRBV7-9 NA ASSLDGGSPLH
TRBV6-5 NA ASSRQITREKLF
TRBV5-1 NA ASSLGRIITDTQY
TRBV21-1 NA ASSKKGQSPTAEAF
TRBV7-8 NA ASQRRLTDTQY
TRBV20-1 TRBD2 SARDPGRGVSDTQY
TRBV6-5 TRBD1 ASSYEVPTGGSGNTIY
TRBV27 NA ASSSPRGSNGEQY
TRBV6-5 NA ASSDSGTISEKLF
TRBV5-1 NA ASSLEGTGELF
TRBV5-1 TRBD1 ASSEGQTQETQY
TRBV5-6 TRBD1 ASSSPGTAYNEQF